These 19 T cell receptor beta chains were all obtained from the same sample, sequenced in a study of cytomegalovirus exposure and HLA in healthy donors. PCR employed 60 Vbeta and 13 Jbeta primers. Sequencing used immunoSEQ multiplex PCR; TCRdb keeps in-frame clones, though not all of them. The sample comprises 99,000 or so clones, about 81% of which are singletons, and approximately 1.3% rests with the top ten. Specimen: PBMCs. These receptors came from a man younger than 45 in good health and CMV-seronegative.

This sequence joins TRBV7-9 and TRBJ1-4; no firm D call. The V end lost 4 bases, the J end lost 6 bases, and 15 bases lay between the germline ends. This CDR3 comprises 15 residues. Germline V gives CDR1 SEHNR, CDR2 FQNEAQ (reference sequence). The CDR3 DNA is TGTGCCAGCAGCTACCCCCGGGGAGCGGATGAAAAACTGTTTTTT. Translation gives CASSYPRGADEKLFF.

This clone was counted once. The V and J genes are TRBV5-1 and TRBJ2-1; 9 bases are a match to TRBD2. This CDR3 spans 16 amino acids. Per the germline V gene, CDR1 is SGHRS and CDR2 is YFSETQ. V lost 0 bases, J lost 6 bases, and 7 bases stayed unmatched. CDR3 nucleotides: TGCGCCAGCAGCTTGGGGCCAGCGGGGGGCGGCAATGAGCAGTTCTTC. This sequence encodes CASSLGPAGGGNEQFF.

The rearrangement uses TRBV19 and TRBJ1-2; 7 bases line up with TRBD1. With V trimmed by 6 bases and J by 8 bases, 6 bases remained unmatched. CDR1 is LNHDA and CDR2 is SQIVND in the germline V gene (reference sequence). The CDR3 covers 12 residues. For the CDR3, the DNA is TGTGCCAGTAGATCGGGACAGCAGGGCTACACCTTC. Amino acids: CASRSGQQGYTF.

The genes are TRBV9 and TRBJ2-4; TRBD1 aligns across 10 bases. CDR3 size: 19 residues. V dropped 4 bases and J dropped 1; count of bases not matched to a gene: 14. Germline-derived CDR1 and CDR2 are SGDLS and YYNGEE. DNA for the CDR3: TGTGCCAGCAGCCACGGACAGGGGGGGAACGTGAAGGCCAAAAACATTCAGTACTTC. Translated: CASSHGQGGNVKAKNIQYF.

The chain recombines TRBV11-2 with TRBJ1-5, with D perhaps matching TRBD1 (6 bases). Germline values: CDR1 SGHAT, CDR2 FQNNGV. The CDR3 has 15 amino acids. The V and J ends lost 3 bases and 0 bases respectively, with 9 bases between them. The DNA for the CDR3 is TGTGCCAGCAGCTTGGGGGACACTAGCAATCAGCCCCAGCATTTT. Translating gives CASSLGDTSNQPQHF.

The genes are TRBV19 and TRBJ1-4, with TRBD1 matching over 7 bases. Trimming removed 3 bases from V and 4 bases from J; junction bases left unmatched: 8. Germline lookup yields CDR1 LNHDA and CDR2 SQIVND (reference sequence). This CDR3 has 16 residues. For the CDR3, the DNA is TGTGCCAGTAGTATCCCCCAGACAGGGATTAATGAAAAACTGTTTTTT. Translated: CASSIPQTGINEKLFF.

The V call is TRBV6-5, the J call TRBJ1-1; D gene uncertain. Trimming left V 6 bases short and J 1 base short, with 9 bases between. CDR3 size: 13 residues. The V gene's germline CDR1 is MNHEY and CDR2 SVGAGI. The CDR3 DNA sequence: TGTGCCAGCAGAAACCGGGGGAACACTGAAGCTTTCTTT. This codes for CASRNRGNTEAFF.

This clone was seen a few times. V gene TRBV4-3 combines with J gene TRBJ1-2; D remains ambiguous. V lost 0 bases and J 5 bases, leaving 13 bases between the germline ends. The CDR3 covers 15 residues. Germline loops: CDR1 LGHNA, CDR2 YSLEER. The CDR3, as DNA: TGCGCCAGCAGCCAAGATCACGGTCCGTCGTATGGCTACACCTTC. Protein: CASSQDHGPSYGYTF.

J is TRBJ1-1 and V is TRBV5-1; 9 bases line up with TRBD1. There are 15 residues in the CDR3. J was trimmed by 5 bases and V by 7 bases; bases with no gene match: 12. CDR1 and CDR2 (germline): SGHRS, YFSETQ. The CDR3: CASRRQGVLGTEAFF. CDR3 nucleotide sequence: TGCGCCAGCCGGAGACAGGGGGTCCTGGGGACTGAAGCTTTCTTT.

The chain combines TRBV21-1 with TRBJ2-7; the listed D gene, TRBD1, was not tested against the DNA. TRBV21-1 is listed as a pseudogene. The CDR3 has 15 amino acids. The CDR3 reads CASSNRDRRPYEQYF. CDR3 sequence (DNA): TGTGCCAGCAGCAACCGGGACAGACGACCCTACGAGCAGTACTTC.

The chain uses TRBV2 and TRBJ2-5; D not certain. This CDR3 is built from 12 residues. Trimming shortened V by 4 bases and J by 3 bases, and 6 bases separated the two germline ends. Germline V lookup: CDR1 SNHLY, CDR2 FYNNEI. DNA of the CDR3: TGTGCCAGCAGTGTGCAGGAAGAGACCCAGTACTTC. Amino acids: CASSVQEETQYF.

In this sample, this clone turned up a few times. The CDR3 here is CASSLPTGGLETQYF. The CDR3 nucleotides are TGTGCCAGCAGCCTACCGACAGGGGGATTGGAGACCCAGTACTTC. The rearrangement links TRBV5-6 to TRBJ2-5; 9 bases fit TRBD1. CDR1 is SGHDT, CDR2 YYEEEE, per germline. This CDR3 is 15 amino acids long. V lost 4 bases and J lost 5; bases outside the gene matches: 9. Filled out from reference TRBV5-6 and TRBJ2-5, the complete variable domain reads DAGVTQSPTHLIKTRGQQVTLRCSPKSGHDTVSWYQQALGQGPQFIFQYYEEEERQRGNFPDRFSGHQFPNYSSELNVNALLLGDSALYLCASSLPTGGLETQYFGPGTRLLVL.

This chain links TRBV7-2 with TRBJ2-7; 8 bases fit TRBD1. Germline V lookup: CDR1 SGHTA, CDR2 FQGNSA. The CDR3 sequence is 18 residues long. Losses at the gene ends were 5 bases for V and 3 bases for J; bases not matched to a gene: 18. CDR3 sequence: CASSRETFGTGGGYEQYF. The CDR3 region has the DNA TGTGCCAGCAGCCGTGAGACGTTCGGGACAGGTGGGGGCTACGAGCAGTACTTC.

This sequence joins TRBV30 and TRBJ1-1; 9 bases agree with TRBD1. The germline gives CDR1 GTSNPN, CDR2 SVGIG (reference sequence). The CDR3 runs to 17 residues. V gave up 0 bases and J gave up 1 base; unmatched junction bases: 9. The CDR3 protein is CAWSVEGSGQGNTEAFF. CDR3 DNA: TGTGCCTGGAGTGTAGAGGGGTCGGGACAGGGGAACACTGAAGCTTTCTTT. The full variable domain, completed using reference TRBV30 and TRBJ1-1, is SQTIHQWPATLVQPVGSPLSLECTVEGTSNPNLYWYRQAAGRGLQLLFYSVGIGQISSEVPQNLSASRPQDRQFILSSKKLLLSDSGFYLCAWSVEGSGQGNTEAFFGQGTRLTVV.

This clone was counted a few times. V and J are TRBV9 and TRBJ2-5; 11 bases are shared with TRBD1. This CDR3 is 14 amino acids long. The V segment lost 2 bases and the J segment 5 bases; nucleotides outside the gene matches: 2. Germline V gives CDR1 SGDLS, CDR2 YYNGEE. This chain's CDR3 is CASSVDRGRETQYF. As DNA, the CDR3 is TGTGCCAGCAGCGTGGACAGGGGGCGTGAGACCCAGTACTTC.

The genes are TRBV19 and TRBJ2-5, with D unclear. CDR3 size: 14 residues. Looked up from germline, CDR1 is LNHDA and CDR2 is SQIVND (reference sequence). Trimming cost V 5 bases and J 5 bases, with 15 bases left between them. The CDR3 region has the DNA TGTGCCAGTAGTCCGGCCCGGGTTTTCGAGACCCAGTACTTC. It encodes CASSPARVFETQYF.

The V call is TRBV5-5, the J call TRBJ1-4, with D perhaps TRBD1 (6 bases). The CDR3 has 15 residues. Germline V gives CDR1 SGHKS, CDR2 YYEKEE (reference sequence). Deletions cut 1 base from V and 4 bases from J, with 11 bases between. DNA of the CDR3: TGTGCCAGCAGCTTGTCGTCGGACAGTAATGAAAAACTGTTTTTT. Translation gives CASSLSSDSNEKLFF.

The rearrangement links TRBV5-1 to TRBJ1-4, with unresolved D. Trimming left V 0 bases short and J 7 bases short, with 7 bases between. Germline CDR1 and CDR2: SGHRS and YFSETQ. The CDR3 extends over 13 amino acids. CDR3 in amino acids: CASSLESGEKLFF. CDR3 DNA: TGCGCCAGCAGCTTGGAATCCGGTGAAAAACTGTTTTTT.

There are a few counts of this clone. The chain is built from TRBV10-1 and TRBJ2-7, with D possibly being TRBD2 (6 bases). From germline, CDR1 is WNHNN and CDR2 SYGVQD (reference sequence). The length of the CDR3 is 14 residues. The V end lost 4 bases, the J end lost 5 bases, and 15 bases lay between the germline ends. In DNA form, the CDR3 reads TGCGCCAGCAGTGTCGGGGGAAGGACCGACGAGCAGTACTTC. This encodes CASSVGGRTDEQYF.